These T cell receptor beta chains were read from a single sample in a study of T cell responses to AZD1222 COVID-19 vaccine. Sequencing was performed with immunoSEQ multiplex PCR; in TCRdb, only in-frame clones are kept and a portion is missing. The top ten hold 1.4% to 1.5% of the sample, which has roughly 130,000 clones, roughly 87% seen once. Sequencing was performed on peripheral blood, taken on day 0 of AZD1222 vaccination. These receptors came from an adult in good health. The CDR3 runs from the conserved cysteine through the conserved F or W. A D gene is named only where the DNA matches it firmly. Rows give clone size only sometimes, using once, few, many, or a class for an expanded clone.

TRBV10-3	TRBD1	-	21	TRBJ2-2	TGTGCCATCAGCGCCAGACCGGGACAGGGGCGCGCCGCTTCGAACACCGGGGAGCTGTTTTTT	CAISARPGQGRAASNTGELFF
TRBV2	-	-	14	TRBJ2-6	TGTGCCAGCGGGATCCACTCTGGGGCCAACGTCCTGACTTTC	CASGIHSGANVLTF
TRBV6-1	TRBD1	-	18	TRBJ1-3	TGTGCCAGCACTGATCCGGGACAGGACCCACGGTGGGGAAACACCATATATTTT	CASTDPGQDPRWGNTIYF
TRBV7-2	TRBD2	-	15	TRBJ2-3	TGTGCCAGCAGCTTGGCTAGCGGGGAAACAGATACGCAGTATTTT	CASSLASGETDTQYF
TRBV7-2	-	-	14	TRBJ1-1	TGTGCCAGCAGCTTGTCCGGCTCCAACACTGAAGCTTTCTTT	CASSLSGSNTEAFF
TRBV6-2/TRBV6-3	TRBD1	-	15	TRBJ1-6	TGTGCCAGCAGTCCCGGGACAGCGGCCAATTCACCCCTCCACTTT	CASSPGTAANSPLHF
TRBV2	-	-	13	TRBJ1-2	TGTGCCAGCATCCGGGACGGCCCCTATGGCTACACCTTC	CASIRDGPYGYTF
TRBV12-3/TRBV12-4	-	-	12	TRBJ1-1	TGTGCCAGCAGTTTAGGGGAACAGGAAGCTTTCTTT	CASSLGEQEAFF
TRBV19	-	-	11	TRBJ2-1	TGTGCCAGTAGTATAGCGGGGGAGCAGTTCTTC	CASSIAGEQFF
TRBV3-1/TRBV3-2	-	-	13	TRBJ1-2	TGTGCCAGCAGCCAAGTTGGGTCCTATGGCTACACCTTC	CASSQVGSYGYTF
TRBV28	-	-	20	TRBJ1-1	TGTGCCAGCAGTTTATCCCTCACCCTACAGGTGTTCGGGGGGATTGCTGAAGCTTTCTTT	CASSLSLTLQVFGGIAEAFF
TRBV7-6	-	-	14	TRBJ1-4	TGTGCCAGCAGCTTAGGAAGGGATAATGAAAAACTGTTTTTT	CASSLGRDNEKLFF
TRBV29-1	-	few	15	TRBJ2-3	TGCAGCGTTATTGGGACGGCTGCCACCTCAGATACGCAGTATTTT	CSVIGTAATSDTQYF
TRBV21-1	-	-	17	TRBJ1-5	TGTGCCAGCATCTATGTTCCGGGACACTGGGGCAATCAGCCCCAGCATTTT	CASIYVPGHWGNQPQHF
TRBV5-1	-	-	15	TRBJ1-1	TGCGCCAGCAGCTTGACAGATACCCCGGGGGGTGAAGCTTTCTTT	CASSLTDTPGGEAFF
TRBV3-1/TRBV3-2	-	-	14	TRBJ1-5	TGTGCCAGCAGTCAAGATTTTGAGGGCCAGCCCCAGCATTTT	CASSQDFEGQPQHF
TRBV5-4	-	-	18	TRBJ1-3	TGTGCCAGCAGCTTAGCCTATATAAGGGACCTCTCTGGAAACACCATATATTTT	CASSLAYIRDLSGNTIYF
TRBV24-1	-	-	15	TRBJ2-7	TGTGCCACCAGTGACGACAGGATTAGCTCCTACGAGCAGTACTTC	CATSDDRISSYEQYF
TRBV19	TRBD1	-	14	TRBJ1-2	TGTGCCAGTGGAGGAGTGGGACAGCACTATGGCTACACCTTC	CASGGVGQHYGYTF
TRBV4-2	TRBD1	-	11	TRBJ2-1	TGTGCCAGCAGCCAGGGACAGGAGCAGTTCTTC	CASSQGQEQFF
TRBV10-3	TRBD1	-	11	TRBJ1-3	TGTGCCATCAGGACAGGGGACACCATATATTTT	CAIRTGDTIYF